This T cell receptor (beta chain) was recovered during a study of cytomegalovirus exposure and HLA in healthy donors. This clone occurred a few times. Amplification used 60 Vbeta primers and 13 Jbeta primers. Only in-frame clones appear in the TCRdb table, and some are missing; sequencing was by immunoSEQ multiplex PCR. The sample lists over 85,000 clones, under 85% occurring once. The CDR3 runs to 15 residues. CDR1 SGDLS and CDR2 YYNGEE come from the germline V gene. V was clipped by 5 bases and J by 3 bases; unmatched bases: 6. Sequencing was performed on PBMCs. This clonotype was sampled from a middle-aged man in good health and CMV-seronegative. The chain joins TRBV9 to TRBJ2-3, with 10 positions matching TRBD1. The CDR3 protein is CASRPGTGVTDTQYF. In DNA form, the CDR3 reads TGTGCCAGCAGGCCCGGGACAGGGGTAACAGATACGCAGTATTTT.